This T cell receptor beta chain was recovered during a study of cytomegalovirus exposure and HLA in healthy donors. The primer mix had 60 Vbeta and 13 Jbeta primers. Data came from immunoSEQ multiplex PCR; TCRdb stores just in-frame clones and leaves some out. The sample carries some 220,000 clones, approximately 81% recorded once. Notes on this clone: What it binds is unknown.

Findings and caveats of the study: TCR beta chains numbering 164 were designated cytomegalovirus-associated. A link between a missense DCLRE1C variant and TCR beta V- and J-gene trimming emerged from a later analysis.

The sequenced sample consisted of PBMCs. The clonotype was recovered from a girl aged 2 to 10 in good health and CMV-seronegative.

The CDR3 DNA follows: TGTGCCAGTAGCAAGGGACAGCCTCAAGAGACCCAGTACTTC. It encodes CASSKGQPQETQYF. J is TRBJ2-5 and V is TRBV19; 7 nucleotides align to TRBD1. Per the germline V gene, CDR1 is LNHDA and CDR2 is SQIVND (reference sequence). Losses at the gene ends were 6 bases for V and 2 bases for J; bases not matched to a gene: 6. The CDR3 is 14 residues long.